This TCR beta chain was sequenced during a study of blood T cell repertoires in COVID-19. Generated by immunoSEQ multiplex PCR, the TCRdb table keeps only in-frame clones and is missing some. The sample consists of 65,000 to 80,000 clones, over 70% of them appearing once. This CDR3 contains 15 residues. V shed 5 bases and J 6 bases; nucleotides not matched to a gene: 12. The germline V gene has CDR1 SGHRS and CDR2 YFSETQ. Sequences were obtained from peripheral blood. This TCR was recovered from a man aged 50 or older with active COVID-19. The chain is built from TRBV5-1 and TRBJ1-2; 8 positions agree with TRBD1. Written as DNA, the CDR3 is TGCGCCAGCAGTGTGGAACAGGGGGTCGCGGATGGCTACACCTTC. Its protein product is CASSVEQGVADGYTF.